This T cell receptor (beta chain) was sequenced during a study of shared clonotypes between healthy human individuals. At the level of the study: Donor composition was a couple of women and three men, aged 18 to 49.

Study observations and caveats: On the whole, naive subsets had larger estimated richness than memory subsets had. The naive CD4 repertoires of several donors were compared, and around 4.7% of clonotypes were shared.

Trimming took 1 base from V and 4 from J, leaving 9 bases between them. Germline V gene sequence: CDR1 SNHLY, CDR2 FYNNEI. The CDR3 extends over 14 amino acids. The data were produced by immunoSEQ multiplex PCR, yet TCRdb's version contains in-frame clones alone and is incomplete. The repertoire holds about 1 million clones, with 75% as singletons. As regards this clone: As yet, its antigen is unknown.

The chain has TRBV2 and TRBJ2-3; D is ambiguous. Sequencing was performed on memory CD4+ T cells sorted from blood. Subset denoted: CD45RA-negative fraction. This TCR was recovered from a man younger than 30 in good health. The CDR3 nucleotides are TGTGCCAGCAGTGAAGGAGGTAAACCAGATACGCAGTATTTT. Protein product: CASSEGGKPDTQYF.